Following are 9 T cell receptor beta chains from one sample sequenced in a study of regulatory T cells in long-lasting Graves disease. CDR3 regions were amplified by Arm-PCR using iRepertoire HTBI primers to build TCR beta libraries. Each CDR3 protein gets one entry after TCRdb re-called the multiplex PCR reads with MiXCR. Of about 560,000 distinct CDR3 sequences in the sample, roughly 16% were seen once. Stated time point: newly diagnosed GD, antithyroid drugs for less than 3 months. PBMC-extracted RNA yielded the TCR library. The same sample was also used in a study of T cells in Graves' hyperthyroidism and ophthalmopathy.

Material: peripheral blood mononuclear cells (PBMCs), obtained at new diagnosis, from a patient treated with antithyroid drugs. The receptor set was obtained from a man aged 18 to 29 with Graves disease.

The rearrangement joins TRBV4-1 to TRBJ2-1; 7 bases map to TRBD2. The length of the CDR3 is 15 residues. The junction had 5 bases not matched to a gene; V was cut back by 1 base and J by 5 bases. Germline CDR1 MGHRA, CDR2 YSYEKL. The CDR3 loop is CASSQAPREDNEQFF. CDR3 in DNA: TGCGCCAGCAGCCAAGCCCCTCGGGAGGACAATGAGCAGTTCTTC.

This clonotype was seen only a few times. The chain couples TRBV7-8 to TRBJ2-2; TRBD2 aligns across 10 bases. J lost 3 bases, V lost 6 bases, and 10 bases had no gene match. Germline values: CDR1 SGHVS, CDR2 FQNEAQ. The CDR3 has 17 amino acids. The CDR3 region is CASRGGGGLAYTGELFF. CDR3 DNA sequence: TGTGCCAGCAGGGGGGGAGGGGGACTAGCGTACACCGGGGAGCTGTTTTTT.

This clonotype was picked up a small number of times. The chain employs TRBV9 and TRBJ2-5, with 7 bases lining up with TRBD2. With V trimmed by 3 bases and J by 6 bases, 5 bases remained unmatched. The length of the CDR3 is 13 residues. The V gene's germline CDR1 is SGDLS and CDR2 YYNGEE. CDR3 residues: CASSAGLEQTQYF. The CDR3 DNA sequence: TGTGCCAGCAGCGCTGGACTAGAGCAGACCCAGTACTTC.

This clonotype was observed a handful of times. The genes are TRBV27 and TRBJ2-5, with D perhaps matching TRBD1 (6 bases). V dropped 2 bases and J dropped 6 bases, with 10 bases sitting between them. Per the germline V gene, CDR1 is MNHEY and CDR2 is SMNVEV (reference sequence). This CDR3 spans 13 amino acids. CDR3 DNA: TGTGCCAGCAGTTTACAGGGGTTGCAGACCCAGTACTTC. Its translation: CASSLQGLQTQYF.

This clonotype was recorded at least ten times. The chain carries TRBV7-9 and TRBJ2-1; TRBD1 aligns across 7 bases. The V and J ends lost 5 bases and 7 bases, in that order; junction bases with no gene match: 14. Germline loops: CDR1 SEHNR, CDR2 FQNEAQ (reference sequence). There are 16 residues in the CDR3. This CDR3 is CASSVRGSRPVNEQFF. The CDR3 nucleotides are TGTGCCAGCAGCGTCAGGGGGTCAAGGCCAGTGAATGAGCAGTTCTTC.

The chain joins TRBV9 to TRBJ2-3; 8 bases line up with TRBD2. The CDR3 contains 16 residues. Trimming removed 4 bases from V and 2 bases from J; junction bases left unmatched: 9. Per germline, CDR1 SGDLS and CDR2 YYNGEE. CDR3 DNA: TGTGCCAGCAGCCCCCCCAGACTAGCGAACACAGATACGCAGTATTTT. Its translation is CASSPPRLANTDTQYF.

This clonotype was detected ten times or more. The chain's CDR3 is CASSPRGSNTQYF. As DNA, the CDR3 is TGTGCCAGCAGCCCCAGGGGTTCAAATACGCAGTATTTT. The chain joins TRBV7-6 to TRBJ2-3, with a weak D call TRBD1 (6 bases). V was cut by 5 bases and J by 7 bases, with 13 bases left in between. The CDR3 is made up of 13 amino acids. The V gene's germline CDR1 is SGHVS and CDR2 FNYEAQ.

This clonotype was recorded a few times. This sequence joins TRBV19 and TRBJ1-1; D remains ambiguous. CDR3 length: 13 amino acids. The germline V and J ends were trimmed by 4 bases and 1 base, with 7 bases remaining between them. CDR1 is LNHDA and CDR2 is SQIVND in the germline V gene (reference sequence). CDR3 amino acids: CASSNQENTEAFF. The CDR3 nucleotides read TGTGCCAGTAGTAATCAGGAGAACACTGAAGCTTTCTTT.

In regard to this clonotype: This may come from a read error, since a much larger clone is one base off. The chain recombines TRBV30 with TRBJ1-5; D is ambiguous. The V end lost 2 bases, the J end lost 4 bases, and 9 bases lay between the germline ends. CDR1 is GTSNPN and CDR2 is SVGIG in the germline V gene (reference sequence). The CDR3 has 13 residues. This chain's CDR3 is CAWSQDGNQPQHF. DNA for the CDR3: TGTGCCTGGAGTCAGGATGGGAATCAGCCCCAGCATTTT.